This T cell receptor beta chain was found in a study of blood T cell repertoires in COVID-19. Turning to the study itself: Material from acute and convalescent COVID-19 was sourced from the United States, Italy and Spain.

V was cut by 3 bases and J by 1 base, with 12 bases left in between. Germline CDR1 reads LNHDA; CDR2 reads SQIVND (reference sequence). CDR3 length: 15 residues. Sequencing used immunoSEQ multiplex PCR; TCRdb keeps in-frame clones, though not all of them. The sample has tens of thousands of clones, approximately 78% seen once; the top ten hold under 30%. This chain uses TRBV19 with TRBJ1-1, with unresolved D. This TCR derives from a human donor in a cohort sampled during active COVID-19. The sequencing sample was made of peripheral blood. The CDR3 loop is CASSMFGDPNTEAFF. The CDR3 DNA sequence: TGTGCCAGTAGTATGTTCGGGGATCCGAACACTGAAGCTTTCTTT. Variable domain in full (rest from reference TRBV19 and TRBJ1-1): DGGITQSPKYLFRKEGQNVTLSCEQNLNHDAMYWYRQDPGQGLRLIYYSQIVNDFQKGDIAEGYSVSREKKESFPLTVTSAQKNPTAFYLCASSMFGDPNTEAFFGQGTRLTVV.